The TCR beta chain described here comes from a study of PD-1 blockade in classical Hodgkin lymphoma. Repertoires were generated with immunoSEQ multiplex PCR, while TCRdb's copy carries only in-frame clones and drops some. Here the sample spans about 75,000 clones, roughly 91% being singletons. With regard to this clone: What it binds is not known.

Germline assignment: CDR1 LGHNA and CDR2 YNFKEQ. V was pared by 3 bases and J by 4 bases, with 4 bases of the junction left unmatched. The CDR3 runs to 15 residues. Every patient was affected by relapse after autologous stem cell transplantation, while exposure to brentuximab vedotin was not uniform. The best responses consisted of complete response, partial response or progressive disease. Study findings and constraints: Baseline TCR diversity was reportedly lower in newly diagnosed patients than healthy donors. By C4D1 there was a significant rise in CD4+ TCR diversity but not in CD8+ TCR diversity. The authors excluded patients who started nivolumab under 1 year after ASCT.

V usage is TRBV4-2 and J usage is TRBJ2-7; 12 nucleotides line up with TRBD2. The sample consisted of peripheral blood mononuclear cells (PBMCs), taken at baseline. The receptor's source is a human donor with classical Hodgkin lymphoma. The CDR3 DNA follows: TGTGCCAGCAGCCACCGGACTAGCGGGATTTACGAGCAGTACTTC. It is translated as CASSHRTSGIYEQYF.